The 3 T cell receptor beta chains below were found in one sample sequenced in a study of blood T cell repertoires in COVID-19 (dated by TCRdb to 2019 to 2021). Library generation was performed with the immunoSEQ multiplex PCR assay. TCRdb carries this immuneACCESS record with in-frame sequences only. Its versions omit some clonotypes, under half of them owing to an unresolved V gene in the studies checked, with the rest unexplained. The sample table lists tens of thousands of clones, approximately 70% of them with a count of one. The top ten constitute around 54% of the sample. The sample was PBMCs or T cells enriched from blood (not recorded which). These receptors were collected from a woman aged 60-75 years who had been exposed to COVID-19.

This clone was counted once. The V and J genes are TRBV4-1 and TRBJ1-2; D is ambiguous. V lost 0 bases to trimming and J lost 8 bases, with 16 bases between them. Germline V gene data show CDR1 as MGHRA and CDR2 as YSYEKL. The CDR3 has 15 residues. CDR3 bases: TGCGCCAGCAGCCAAGAAGGTGCATTCCGGGGAGGCTACACCTTC. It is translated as CASSQEGAFRGGYTF.

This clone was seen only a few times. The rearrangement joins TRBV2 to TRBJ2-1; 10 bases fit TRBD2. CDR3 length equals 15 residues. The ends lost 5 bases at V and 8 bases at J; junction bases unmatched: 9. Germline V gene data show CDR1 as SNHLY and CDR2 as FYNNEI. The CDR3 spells CASSKGLASDDEQFF. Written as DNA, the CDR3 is TGTGCCAGCAGTAAGGGACTAGCGTCGGACGATGAGCAGTTCTTC. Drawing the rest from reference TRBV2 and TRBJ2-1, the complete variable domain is EPEVTQTPSHQVTQMGQEVILRCVPISNHLYFYWYRQILGQKVEFLVSFYNNEISEKSEIFDDQFSVERPDGSNFTLKIRSTKLEDSAMYFCASSKGLASDDEQFFGPGTRLTVL.

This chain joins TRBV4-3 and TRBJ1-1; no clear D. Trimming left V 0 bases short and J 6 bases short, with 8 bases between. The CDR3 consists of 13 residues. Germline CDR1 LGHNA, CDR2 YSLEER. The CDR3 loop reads CASSQDTVSEAFF. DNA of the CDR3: TGCGCCAGCAGCCAAGACACGGTATCTGAAGCTTTCTTT.